One and the same sample provided the 8 T cell receptor beta chains below, sequenced in a study of beta chain features in type 1 diabetes. Their antigen targets remain unknown. As every portion of the isolated RNA was reverse transcribed, the sequencing read expressed TCRB transcripts. Libraries were prepared by immunoSEQ multiplex PCR; TCRdb keeps only in-frame clonotypes and omits some of them. This sample yields about 740,000 clones, of which roughly 13% are seen a single time; 0.02% to 0.025% belongs to the top ten. Overall study results and limits: Moderate yet significant TCRB CDR3 shortening was seen in Type 1 diabetes patients in all four CD4+ subsets.

Material for sequencing was naive CD4+ T cells from blood. Receptor source: a man between 18 and 35 years old with type 1 diabetes.

Here the CDR3 DNA reads TGTGCCAGCAGCTTATTGGATTGGAGGGCTAGCGGGGGGGCCCAGGGTGAGCAGTTCTTC. The encoded protein is CASSLLDWRASGGAQGEQFF. V and J are TRBV7-6 and TRBJ2-1, with 12 bases fitting TRBD2. The V and J ends lost 2 bases and 9 bases, in that order; junction bases with no gene match: 20. The CDR3 has 20 residues. CDR1 SGHVS and CDR2 FNYEAQ come from the germline V gene.

The chain has TRBV5-4 and TRBJ2-2; D is unresolved. V dropped 4 bases and J dropped 1 base, with 11 bases sitting between them. Looked up from germline, CDR1 is SGHNT and CDR2 is YYREEE (reference sequence). The CDR3 is made up of 15 amino acids. The chain's CDR3 is CASSRKFGNTGELFF. The CDR3 region has the DNA TGTGCCAGCAGCCGGAAGTTTGGGAACACCGGGGAGCTGTTTTTT.

The V call is TRBV7-9, the J call TRBJ2-7; 9 bases are a match to TRBD1. The germline CDR1 and CDR2 sequences are SEHNR and FQNEAQ (reference sequence). The length of the CDR3 is 16 residues. V dropped 5 bases and J dropped 3; count of bases not matched to a gene: 11. In nucleotides, the CDR3 is TGTGCCAGCAGCACCCAACGGACAGGGGATCGCTACGAGCAGTACTTC. This codes for CASSTQRTGDRYEQYF.

The chain employs TRBV5-6 and TRBJ1-5, with D possibly matching TRBD1 (6 bases). CDR3 length: 17 amino acids. Deletions cut 1 base from V and 3 bases from J, with 17 bases between. CDR1 and CDR2 from the germline V gene are SGHDT and YYEEEE. Here the CDR3 reads CASSLRRSGVYNQPQHF. CDR3 DNA sequence: TGTGCCAGCAGCTTGCGTCGGTCAGGGGTATACAATCAGCCCCAGCATTTT.

This rearrangement joins TRBV28 to TRBJ1-1; 10 bases align to TRBD1. The CDR3 has 14 residues. V trimming: 6 bases; J trimming: 7 bases; junction bases outside the gene matches: 8. Looked up from germline, CDR1 is MDHEN and CDR2 is SYDVKM. This CDR3 is CASRPGTGVGEAFF. In DNA, the CDR3 is TGTGCCAGCAGACCCGGGACAGGGGTCGGTGAAGCTTTCTTT.

This chain links TRBV7-9 with TRBJ2-3; possibly TRBD1 for D (5 bases). The CDR3 runs 14 residues. Germline values: CDR1 SEHNR, CDR2 FQNEAQ (reference sequence). Trimming took 5 bases from V and 0 from J, leaving 9 bases between them. The CDR3 coding sequence is TGTGCCAGCAGCCAGGGTACGAGCACAGATACGCAGTATTTT. Translation gives CASSQGTSTDTQYF. The variable domain in full, with the rest retrieved from reference TRBV7-9 and TRBJ2-3, is DTGVSQNPRHKITKRGQNVTFRCDPISEHNRLYWYRQTLGQGPEFLTYFQNEAQLEKSRLLSDRFSAERPKGSFSTLEIQRTEQGDSAMYLCASSQGTSTDTQYFGPGTRLTVL.

The chain is built from TRBV7-2 and TRBJ2-4, with 15 bases that match TRBD2. The junction had 11 bases not matched to a gene; V was cut back by 0 bases and J by 8 bases. This CDR3 spans 19 amino acids. Germline V gene sequence: CDR1 SGHTA, CDR2 FQGNSA. The CDR3 coding sequence is TGTGCCAGCAGCTTAGCGCCGGGACTAGCGGGGGGCTCGCCGGACATTCAGTACTTC. It encodes CASSLAPGLAGGSPDIQYF.

The rearrangement uses TRBV5-6 and TRBJ1-5; 9 nucleotides align to TRBD1. V trimming: 5 bases; J trimming: 4 bases; junction bases outside the gene matches: 7. The CDR3 consists of 15 residues. CDR1 and CDR2 (germline): SGHDT, YYEEEE. CDR3 residues: CASSSGTGWNQPQHF. CDR3 DNA sequence: TGTGCCAGCAGTTCCGGGACAGGGTGGAATCAGCCCCAGCATTTT.